This T cell receptor (beta chain) was recorded in a study of blood T cell repertoires in COVID-19 (TCRdb year 2020). Broadly, across the study: Samples covering the acute and convalescent phases of COVID-19 were provided by collaborators in the United States, Italy and Spain. Deeply sampled blood TCRbeta repertoires from subjects exposed to, actively infected with, or recovered from COVID-19 were included in the dataset. The samples were drawn from two sources: the first 160 participants of the ongoing ImmuneRACE study, and fewer than 1,500 subjects contributed by 6 global collaborators. Sample metadata almost always included a de-identified subject ID, COVID-19 status, age in years and sex. The repertoires were made available in a free public database intended to serve as a resource for research on the immune response to SARS-CoV-2. Where available, HLA class I and class II types were obtained from metadata supplied by the sample provider rather than from assay-based typing. The prospective study material was composed of cDNA or gDNA derived from T cells, B-cell-depleted T cells, or PBMCs. The paper as a whole reports these results and caveats: The quantity of clinical and demographic metadata differed by source and by participant and was supplied without curation.

Each collaborating institution followed its own protocols to collect whole blood in K2EDTA tubes. For TCRbeta analysis, collaborators shipped samples in one of three forms: frozen whole blood, isolated PBMCs, or DNA extracted from either of those sample types. From the germline V gene (reference sequence), CDR1 is LGHDT and CDR2 is YNNKEL. V is cut by 1 base and J by 5 bases, and the space between the germline ends is 8 bases. The CDR3 has 13 amino acids, counting the end cysteine and phenylalanine. CDR3 DNA only is kept here, 39 bases in frame from base 1. Concerning this clone: Its binding antigen is unknown. No much larger clone is present one base from it, and per-base qualities are unavailable. The same CDR3 arises from other DNA sequences in this sample as well.

TCRbeta CDR3 regions were amplified from genomic DNA using the immunoSEQ Assay, a bias-controlled multiplex PCR. For the original study's pipeline: The number of nucleated cells in each sample was estimated by amplification of reference gene primers within the assay. To quantify the absolute abundance of each unique TCRbeta CDR3 rearrangement, sequence reads were collapsed and filtered. For each sample, productive Simpson clonality was calculated as the square root of Simpson's diversity index across productive rearrangements. Drawn from immuneACCESS, this table holds only the in-frame rearrangements with V and J called that TCRdb kept. Clones are partly lost; checked studies trace under half to an unresolved V gene and leave the rest unexplained. That table supplies the V and J calls and clone size; D and trimming were determined from the DNA. Recorded for this sample are about 210,000 clones; 82% of them occurred a single time. Roughly 12% of the sample rests with the top ten.

The V and J segments used are TRBV3-1 (or the pseudogene TRBV3-2) and TRBJ1-1; no confident D gene assignment can be made. This clonotype was obtained from a woman in her thirties or forties with acute or convalescent COVID-19. The sample taken for sequencing was peripheral blood. The CDR3 reads CASSQGGGTEAFF. The sequenced DNA is TGTGCCAGCAGCCAAGGAGGCGGAACTGAAGCTTTCTTT.